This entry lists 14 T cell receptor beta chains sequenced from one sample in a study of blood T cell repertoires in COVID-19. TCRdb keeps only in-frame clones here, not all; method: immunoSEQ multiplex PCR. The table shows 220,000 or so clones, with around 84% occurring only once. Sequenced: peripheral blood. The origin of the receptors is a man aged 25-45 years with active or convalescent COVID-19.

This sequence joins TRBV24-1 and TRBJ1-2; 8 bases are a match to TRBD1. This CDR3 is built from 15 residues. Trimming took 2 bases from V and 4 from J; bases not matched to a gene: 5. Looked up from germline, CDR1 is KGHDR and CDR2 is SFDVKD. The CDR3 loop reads CATSDSGQGAYGYTF. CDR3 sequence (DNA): TGTGCCACCAGTGATTCCGGACAGGGAGCCTATGGCTACACCTTC.

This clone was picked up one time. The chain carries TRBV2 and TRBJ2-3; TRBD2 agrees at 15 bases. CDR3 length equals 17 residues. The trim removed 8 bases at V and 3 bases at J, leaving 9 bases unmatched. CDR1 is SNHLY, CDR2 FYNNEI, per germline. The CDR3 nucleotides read TGTGCCAGCTGGAGGACTAGCGGGAGGGCCTATACAGATACGCAGTATTTT. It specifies CASWRTSGRAYTDTQYF.

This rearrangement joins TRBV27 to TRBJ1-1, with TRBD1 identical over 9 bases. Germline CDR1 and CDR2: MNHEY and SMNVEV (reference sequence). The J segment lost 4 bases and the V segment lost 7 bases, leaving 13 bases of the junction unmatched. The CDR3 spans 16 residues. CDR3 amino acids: CASKAGTGLLGTEAFF. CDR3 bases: TGTGCCAGCAAAGCAGGGACAGGGTTATTGGGCACTGAAGCTTTCTTT.

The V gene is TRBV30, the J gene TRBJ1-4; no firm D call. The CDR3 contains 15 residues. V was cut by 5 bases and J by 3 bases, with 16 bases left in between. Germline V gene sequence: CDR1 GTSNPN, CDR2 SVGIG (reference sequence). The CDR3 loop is CAWAREDGANEKLFF. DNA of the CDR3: TGTGCCTGGGCCCGGGAAGACGGCGCTAATGAAAAACTGTTTTTT.

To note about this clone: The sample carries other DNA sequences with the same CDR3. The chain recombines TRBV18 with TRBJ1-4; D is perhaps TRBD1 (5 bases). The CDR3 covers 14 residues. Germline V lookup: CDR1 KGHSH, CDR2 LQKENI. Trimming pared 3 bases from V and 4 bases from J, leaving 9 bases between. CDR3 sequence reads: CASSPGLSNEKLFF. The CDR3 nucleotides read TGTGCCAGCTCACCGGGACTGAGTAATGAAAAACTGTTTTTT.

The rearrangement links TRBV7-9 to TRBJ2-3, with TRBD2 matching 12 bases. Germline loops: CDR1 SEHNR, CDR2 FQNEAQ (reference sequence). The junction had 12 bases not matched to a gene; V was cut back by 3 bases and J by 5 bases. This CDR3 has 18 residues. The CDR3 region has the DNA TGTGCCAGCAGCTTCCCCCTTACTAGCGGGAGGAACAAAGATACGCAGTATTTT. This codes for CASSFPLTSGRNKDTQYF.

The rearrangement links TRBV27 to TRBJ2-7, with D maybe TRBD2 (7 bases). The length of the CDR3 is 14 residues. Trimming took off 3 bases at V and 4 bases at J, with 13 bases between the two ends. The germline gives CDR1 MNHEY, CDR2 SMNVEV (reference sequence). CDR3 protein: CASSFGGPLYEQYF. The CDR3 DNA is TGTGCCAGCAGTTTCGGGGGGCCGCTGTACGAGCAGTACTTC.

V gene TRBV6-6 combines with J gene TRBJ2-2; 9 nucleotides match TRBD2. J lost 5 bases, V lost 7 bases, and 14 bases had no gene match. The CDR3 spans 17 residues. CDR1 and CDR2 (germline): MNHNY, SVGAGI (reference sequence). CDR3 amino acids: CASNRLADPQRTGELFF. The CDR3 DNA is TGTGCCAGCAATCGACTAGCGGACCCTCAGAGGACCGGGGAGCTGTTTTTT.

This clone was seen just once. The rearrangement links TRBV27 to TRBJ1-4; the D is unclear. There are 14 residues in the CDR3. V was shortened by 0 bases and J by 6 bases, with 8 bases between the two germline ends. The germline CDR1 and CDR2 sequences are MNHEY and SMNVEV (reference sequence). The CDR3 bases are TGTGCCAGCAGTTTATCTAGGAGGCATGAAAAACTGTTTTTT. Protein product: CASSLSRRHEKLFF. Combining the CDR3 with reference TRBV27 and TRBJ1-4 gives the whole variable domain EAQVTQNPRYLITVTGKKLTVTCSQNMNHEYMSWYRQDPGLGLRQIYYSMNVEVTDKGDVPEGYKVSRKEKRNFPLILESPSPNQTSLYFCASSLSRRHEKLFFGSGTQLSVL.

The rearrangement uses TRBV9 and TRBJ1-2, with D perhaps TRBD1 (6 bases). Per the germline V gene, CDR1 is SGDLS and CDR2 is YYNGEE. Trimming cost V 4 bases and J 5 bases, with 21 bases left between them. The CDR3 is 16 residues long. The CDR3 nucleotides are TGTGCCAGCAGCCTGGGGGCAGGAAATTGGGGTTATGGCTACACCTTC. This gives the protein CASSLGAGNWGYGYTF. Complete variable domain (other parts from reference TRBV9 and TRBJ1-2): DSGVTQTPKHLITATGQRVTLRCSPRSGDLSVYWYQQSLDQGLQFLIQYYNGEERAKGNILERFSAQQFPDLHSELNLSSLELGDSALYFCASSLGAGNWGYGYTFGSGTRLTVV.

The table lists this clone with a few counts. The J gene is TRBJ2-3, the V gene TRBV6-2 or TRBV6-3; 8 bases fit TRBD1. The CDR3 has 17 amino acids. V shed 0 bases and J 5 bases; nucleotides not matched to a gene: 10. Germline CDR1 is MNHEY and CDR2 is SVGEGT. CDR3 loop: CASSYSPIRGHGDTQYF. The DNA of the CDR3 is TGTGCCAGCAGTTACTCCCCGATCAGGGGGCATGGAGATACGCAGTATTTT.

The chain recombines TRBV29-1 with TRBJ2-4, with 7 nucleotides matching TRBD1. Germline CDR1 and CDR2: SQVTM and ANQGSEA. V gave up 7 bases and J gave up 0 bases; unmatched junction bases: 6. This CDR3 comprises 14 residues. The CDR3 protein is CSATGVGAKNIQYF. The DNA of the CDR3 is TGCAGCGCCACAGGGGTTGGAGCCAAAAACATTCAGTACTTC.

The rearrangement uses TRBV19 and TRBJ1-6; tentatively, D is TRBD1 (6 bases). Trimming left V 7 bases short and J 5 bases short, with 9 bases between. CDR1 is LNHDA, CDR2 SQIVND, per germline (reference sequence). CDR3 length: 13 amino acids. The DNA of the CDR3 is TGTGCCAGTAATCCAGGGGATAATTCACCCCTCCACTTT. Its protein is CASNPGDNSPLHF.

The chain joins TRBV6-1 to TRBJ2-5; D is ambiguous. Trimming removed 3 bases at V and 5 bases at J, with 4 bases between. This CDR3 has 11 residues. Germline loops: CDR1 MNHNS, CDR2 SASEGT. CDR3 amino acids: CASSESETQYF. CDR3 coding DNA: TGTGCCAGCAGTGAGAGCGAGACCCAGTACTTC.